These 19 T cell receptor beta chains came from one sample sequenced in a study of beta chain features in type 1 diabetes. Study-level findings and limits: Type 1 diabetes patients had TCRB CDR3s that were shorter (moderately but significantly so) in all four CD4+ subsets.

What these receptors recognize is not known. The whole isolated RNA underwent reverse transcription, so sequencing captured expressed TCRB transcripts. The assay was immunoSEQ multiplex PCR, and TCRdb's table has in-frame clones only and misses some. The sample shows 630,000 or so clones, around an eighth of them seen only once. The sample taken for sequencing was naive CD4+ T cells from blood. These TCRs come from a man younger than 35 with type 1 diabetes.

J is TRBJ1-1 and V is TRBV30; D possibly corresponds to TRBD1 (6 bases). The germline CDR1 and CDR2 sequences are GTSNPN and SVGIG (reference sequence). CDR3 length: 14 residues. V was pared by 5 bases and J by 1 base, with 14 bases between. This CDR3 is CAWDRSRGNTEAFF. CDR3 nucleotide sequence: TGTGCCTGGGACCGGAGCAGGGGGAACACTGAAGCTTTCTTT.

The rearrangement links TRBV6-1 to TRBJ1-5, with D perhaps matching TRBD1 (5 bases). The V end was cut by 6 bases, the J end by 1 base, with 13 bases between. Germline V lookup: CDR1 MNHNS, CDR2 SASEGT. The CDR3 loop spans 15 amino acids. The DNA for the CDR3 is TGTGCCAGCAGCTCTAGGACACAAAGCAATCAGCCCCAGCATTTT. Translation: CASSSRTQSNQPQHF.

The chain combines TRBV4-2 with TRBJ2-3; 8 bases fit TRBD2. This CDR3 is 13 amino acids long. Germline CDR1 reads LGHNA; CDR2 reads YNFKEQ. After removal of 3 bases from V and 6 bases from J, the junction contained 2 bases not matched to a gene. CDR3 in amino acids: CASSQGLEDTQYF. The CDR3 nucleotides are TGTGCCAGCAGCCAGGGACTAGAGGATACGCAGTATTTT.

This clone was seen only a few times. The V call is TRBV18, the J call TRBJ2-3, with D perhaps matching TRBD1 (5 bases). The length of the CDR3 is 16 residues. V was shortened by 1 base and J by 0 bases, with 11 bases between the two germline ends. The germline V gene has CDR1 KGHSH and CDR2 LQKENI. The CDR3 here is CASSPLKGNSTDTQYF. As DNA, the CDR3 is TGTGCCAGCTCACCACTCAAGGGGAATAGCACAGATACGCAGTATTTT.

In its sample, this clone was seen a few times. The J gene is TRBJ2-3, the V gene TRBV5-4; TRBD1 matches at 9 bases. The CDR3 covers 15 residues. Germline loops: CDR1 SGHNT, CDR2 YYREEE (reference sequence). Trimming at V came to 5 bases and at J to 3 bases, leaving 7 bases not matched to a gene. CDR3 loop: CASRQPGQGTDTQYF. As DNA, the CDR3 is TGTGCCAGCAGGCAGCCGGGACAGGGAACAGATACGCAGTATTTT.

The chain joins TRBV30 to TRBJ1-3; possibly TRBD1 for D (6 bases). The germline V gene encodes CDR1 GTSNPN and CDR2 SVGIG (reference sequence). V was cut by 4 bases and J by 5 bases, with 15 bases left in between. This CDR3 spans 14 amino acids. CDR3 protein: CAWTRIGGRNTIYF. The CDR3 nucleotides read TGTGCCTGGACCCGGATCGGGGGCCGAAACACCATATATTTT.

This chain links TRBV5-6 with TRBJ2-5; 9 nucleotides line up with TRBD2. The CDR3 is 15 residues long. Germline V gene sequence: CDR1 SGHDT, CDR2 YYEEEE. The V gene end was trimmed by 4 bases and the J gene end by 5 bases; junction bases not matched to a gene: 9. CDR3 bases: TGTGCCAGCAGCCGAGGAGCGGGAGGAGGGGAGACCCAGTACTTC. This gives the protein CASSRGAGGGETQYF. The complete variable domain, with remaining parts taken from reference TRBV5-6 and TRBJ2-5, reads DAGVTQSPTHLIKTRGQQVTLRCSPKSGHDTVSWYQQALGQGPQFIFQYYEEEERQRGNFPDRFSGHQFPNYSSELNVNALLLGDSALYLCASSRGAGGGETQYFGPGTRLLVL.

The J gene is TRBJ1-2, the V gene TRBV7-9; the match to TRBD1 covers 8 bases. Per the germline V gene, CDR1 is SEHNR and CDR2 is FQNEAQ (reference sequence). The V and J ends lost 4 bases and 3 bases, in that order; junction bases with no gene match: 4. CDR3 length: 14 amino acids. The CDR3 bases are TGTGCCAGCAGCTCGACAGGGGTCGACTATGGCTACACCTTC. As protein: CASSSTGVDYGYTF. The full variable domain, in which reference TRBV7-9 and TRBJ1-2 provide the parts outside the CDR3, is DTGVSQNPRHKITKRGQNVTFRCDPISEHNRLYWYRQTLGQGPEFLTYFQNEAQLEKSRLLSDRFSAERPKGSFSTLEIQRTEQGDSAMYLCASSSTGVDYGYTFGSGTRLTVV.

As DNA, the CDR3 is TGTGCCAGCAGTTTTTTCCTCCAGGGGAGGGAGACCCAGTACTTC. Residues: CASSFFLQGRETQYF. The chain recombines TRBV27 with TRBJ2-5, with D perhaps assigned TRBD1 or TRBD2 (6 bases each). The CDR3 has 15 amino acids. With 3 bases removed from V and 5 bases from J, the gap between germline ends came to 16 bases. Germline CDR1 reads MNHEY; CDR2 reads SMNVEV (reference sequence).

There are a few counts of this clone. The chain combines TRBV6-5 with TRBJ1-2; the match to TRBD1 covers 10 bases. The CDR3 is 14 amino acids. In germline, CDR1 is MNHEY, CDR2 SVGAGI. Losses at the gene ends were 4 bases for V and 2 bases for J; bases not matched to a gene: 1. CDR3 protein: CASSLDRGNYGYTF. The CDR3 region has the DNA TGTGCCAGCAGTTTGGACAGGGGGAACTATGGCTACACCTTC.

This clone has only a few counts. The junction departs from the called germline gene at one end, perhaps through a read error. The chain is built from TRBV10-3 and TRBJ2-1; D possibly corresponds to TRBD1 (5 bases). The CDR3 extends over 13 amino acids. CDR1 and CDR2 from the germline V gene are ENHRY and SYGVKD. CDR3 nucleotide sequence: TGTGCCTTCAGGGATAACTCCTACAATGAGCAGTTCTTC. This encodes CAFRDNSYNEQFF.

The chain uses TRBV18 and TRBJ1-2; no reliable D call. The CDR3 extends over 14 amino acids. The germline CDR1 and CDR2 sequences are KGHSH and LQKENI. Trimming removed 1 base at V and 4 bases at J, with 10 bases between. The CDR3 DNA is TGTGCCAGCTCACCACTAGGCTCCCCCTATGGCTACACCTTC. Translating gives CASSPLGSPYGYTF.

This chain joins TRBV18 and TRBJ2-2; 8 bases align to TRBD1. The V segment lost 3 bases and the J segment 1 base; nucleotides outside the gene matches: 7. The CDR3 extends over 17 amino acids. Germline V gene data show CDR1 as KGHSH and CDR2 as LQKENI. The CDR3 DNA sequence: TGTGCCAGCTCACCGCTCTCCGGGACAGGGAACACCGGGGAGCTGTTTTTT. Translating gives CASSPLSGTGNTGELFF.

This sequence joins TRBV7-9 and TRBJ1-3, with D unclear. In germline, CDR1 is SEHNR, CDR2 FQNEAQ (reference sequence). V lost 1 base to trimming and J lost 0 bases, with 13 bases between them. CDR3 length equals 17 residues. The CDR3 is CASSLVGDLPSGNTIYF. In nucleotides, the CDR3 is TGTGCCAGCAGCTTAGTCGGAGATCTTCCCTCTGGAAACACCATATATTTT.

There are a few counts of this clone. At the DNA level, this CDR3 is encoded by other sequences in the same sample as well. The CDR3 nucleotides are TGCGCCAGCAGCTTGGGAGACAGGGGGGAGACCCAGTACTTC. The encoded protein is CASSLGDRGETQYF. The chain combines TRBV5-1 with TRBJ2-5; 9 bases are shared with TRBD1. V shed 0 bases and J 5 bases; nucleotides not matched to a gene: 2. The CDR3 is made up of 14 amino acids. The germline V gene has CDR1 SGHRS and CDR2 YFSETQ. The whole variable domain, remainder taken from reference TRBV5-1 and TRBJ2-5, is KAGVTQTPRYLIKTRGQQVTLSCSPISGHRSVSWYQQTPGQGLQFLFEYFSETQRNKGNFPGRFSGRQFSNSRSEMNVSTLELGDSALYLCASSLGDRGETQYFGPGTRLLVL.

The V and J genes are TRBV29-1 and TRBJ2-6, with D unclear. Germline CDR1 is SQVTM and CDR2 is ANQGSEA. The V and J ends lost 4 bases and 0 bases respectively, with 13 bases between them. There are 16 residues in the CDR3. The CDR3 DNA reads as TGCAGCGTTGCTTCTGGGCCCCACTCTGGGGCCAACGTCCTGACTTTC. Translated, it gives CSVASGPHSGANVLTF.

The V and J genes are TRBV14 and TRBJ1-6, with 7 bases aligning to TRBD1. Per germline, CDR1 SGHDN and CDR2 FVKESK. The ends lost 5 bases at V and 7 bases at J; junction bases unmatched: 8. CDR3 length: 15 amino acids. This chain's CDR3 is CASSATGTVNSPLHF. For the CDR3, the DNA is TGTGCCAGCAGCGCAACCGGGACAGTCAATTCACCCCTCCACTTT.

In its sample, this clone was seen a few times. The rearrangement uses TRBV28 and TRBJ2-7, with 7 bases matching TRBD1. The J segment lost 0 bases and the V segment lost 7 bases, leaving 3 bases of the junction unmatched. This CDR3 is 13 amino acids long. Germline assignment: CDR1 MDHEN and CDR2 SYDVKM. The CDR3 DNA sequence: TGTGCCAGCAAAAGGGACAGCTCCTACGAGCAGTACTTC. Translated, it gives CASKRDSSYEQYF.

The chain joins TRBV6-5 to TRBJ2-3; D possibly corresponds to TRBD1 (6 bases). This CDR3 region has 15 residues. V was trimmed by 0 bases and J by 6 bases, leaving 13 bases between them. In germline, CDR1 is MNHEY, CDR2 SVGAGI. The CDR3 loop reads CASSYSGRGWDTQYF. The CDR3 DNA reads as TGTGCCAGCAGTTACTCGGGCAGGGGTTGGGATACGCAGTATTTT.